This TCR beta chain originates from a study of patients and donors after allogeneic stem cell transplantation. TCRdb re-derived calls from the RT-PCR reads in MiXCR, one entry per CDR3 protein. The sample shows about 960,000 distinct CDR3 sequences, approximately 18% of them seen only once. Trimming at V came to 0 bases and at J to 4 bases, leaving 12 bases not matched to a gene. Germline V gene sequence: CDR1 KGHSH, CDR2 LQKENI. This CDR3 has 18 amino acids. The receptor's source is a human donor who was either an allogeneic HSCT recipient or a stem cell or donor lymphocyte infusion donor (not recorded which). It is not recorded whose cells these are; they may come from a transplant donor. Material: blood, either unsorted or a sorted T cell fraction (not recorded which). This chain joins TRBV18 and TRBJ2-3, with 8 bases identical to TRBD2. Here the CDR3 DNA reads TGTGCCAGCTCACCACCTACTCGGACTAGCCTAACCGCAGATACGCAGTATTTT. Translating it yields CASSPPTRTSLTADTQYF.